The clone carrying this T cell receptor beta chain was seen only a few times. Its target is unknown. This sample is drawn from a study of T cells in Graves' hyperthyroidism and ophthalmopathy. Study in general: Peripheral blood samples were taken at initial diagnosis, prior to any treatment.

Diagnostic decisions used clinical symptoms, serum thyroxine and TRAb, thyroid ultrasound and orbital computed tomography. Findings of the study overall: In blood, most of the thyroid clonotypes expanded above 0.001 were also present.

What was amplified from RNA transcripts were TCR beta CDR3 regions. HTBI primers were the set used in a first-round RT-PCR of the TCR CDR3. TCRdb re-derived calls from the multiplex PCR reads in MiXCR, one entry per CDR3 protein. The data contain hundreds of thousands of distinct CDR3 sequences, 14% of them singletons. The receptor comes from a woman aged 18-29 years with Graves' hyperthyroidism. Input material: blood.

CDR3 loop: CASSLGTRVWETQYF. The CDR3 bases are TGTGCCAGCAGCCTTGGGACCAGAGTTTGGGAGACCCAGTACTTC. The chain has TRBV14 and TRBJ2-5; tentatively, D is TRBD1 or TRBD2 (5 bases each). Deletions cut 4 bases from V and 5 bases from J, with 17 bases between. This CDR3 has 15 amino acids. Germline values: CDR1 SGHDN, CDR2 FVKESK.